Listed below are T cell receptor beta chains from one sample, sequenced in a study of B cell selection in AIRE deficiency. TCRdb's table, derived via immunoSEQ multiplex PCR, lists solely in-frame clones and lacks some. The table includes 13,000 to 15,000 clones, approximately 94% detected once. Sequences were obtained from Tregs sorted from PBMCs. The receptors derive from a human donor with AIRE deficiency. The CDR3 runs from the conserved cysteine through the conserved F or W. Fields, in order: J gene, clone size, D gene, CDR3 length, V gene, CDR3 protein, CDR3 DNA. D genes are given only for firm matches. The size field is filled for only some rows; it gives once, few, many or a size class.

TRBJ1-6 . . 14 TRBV5-4 CASSLWTVHSPLHF TGTGCCAGCAGCTTGTGGACAGTACACTCACCCCTCCACTTT
TRBJ2-7 once TRBD2 14 TRBV7-2 CASSSGLAPYEQYF TGTGCCAGCAGCTCGGGACTAGCGCCCTACGAGCAGTACTTC
TRBJ1-6 . . 17 TRBV4-1 CASSQEYQSSYNSPLHF TGCGCCAGCAGCCAAGAGTACCAGAGCTCCTATAATTCACCCCTCCACTTT
TRBJ2-4 . . 16 TRBV7-9 CASSLSDRRAKNIQYF TGTGCCAGCAGCTTATCTGACAGGAGGGCCAAAAACATTCAGTACTTC
TRBJ2-1 . TRBD1 15 TRBV6-6 CASKGQGTSYNEQFF TGTGCCAGCAAGGGACAGGGGACCTCCTACAATGAGCAGTTCTTC
TRBJ1-4 once . 15 TRBV6-1 CASSGRASTNEKLFF TGTGCCAGCAGCGGCCGGGCCTCAACTAATGAAAAACTGTTTTTT
TRBJ2-3 . TRBD1 14 TRBV10-3 CAISGRQGTDTQYF TGTGCCATCAGTGGAAGACAGGGTACAGATACGCAGTATTTT
TRBJ1-5 . . 15 TRBV7-2 CASSFRGRSNQPQHF TGTGCCAGCAGCTTTCGGGGTCGTAGCAATCAGCCCCAGCATTTT
TRBJ2-5 . . 17 TRBV7-9 CASSLANFGGGVETQYF TGTGCCAGCAGCTTAGCTAACTTTGGAGGGGGCGTGGAGACCCAGTACTTC
TRBJ1-5 . TRBD1 15 TRBV4-1 CASSQEGQGFKPQHF TGCGCCAGCAGCCAAGAGGGACAGGGGTTCAAGCCCCAGCATTTT
TRBJ2-7 . . 14 TRBV7-2 CASSLGPSTTMQYF TGTGCCAGCAGCTTAGGTCCCTCCACTACGATGCAGTACTTC
TRBJ2-7 once TRBD1 19 TRBV15 CATSRDKERPGQGPYEQYF TGTGCCACCAGCAGAGACAAGGAAAGACCGGGACAGGGACCCTACGAGCAGTACTTC
TRBJ2-3 . TRBD2 14 TRBV19 CASSISGSTDTQYF TGTGCCAGTAGTATTAGCGGGAGCACAGATACGCAGTATTTT
TRBJ1-1 . TRBD1 14 TRBV29-1 CSVEETGYGTEAFF TGCAGCGTTGAAGAGACAGGGTACGGCACTGAAGCTTTCTTT
TRBJ2-1 . . 14 TRBV7-9 CASSLGQLTNEQFF TGTGCCAGCAGCTTAGGACAACTTACCAATGAGCAGTTCTTC
TRBJ2-1 . TRBD2 17 TRBV7-2 CASSLLRLAGVYNEQFF TGTGCCAGCAGCTTACTGAGGCTAGCGGGAGTCTACAATGAGCAGTTCTTC
TRBJ2-7 . TRBD1 15 TRBV27 CASSPSGTGVYEQYF TGTGCCAGCAGCCCGTCCGGGACAGGGGTGTACGAGCAGTACTTC
TRBJ2-7 . TRBD1 14 TRBV11-1 CASSRAGGSYEQYF TGTGCCAGCAGCCGTGCAGGGGGCAGCTACGAGCAGTACTTC
TRBJ2-7 . . 14 TRBV7-2 CASSLKLMLYEQYF TGTGCCAGCAGCCTAAAACTGATGCTTTACGAGCAGTACTTC
TRBJ2-3 . . 16 TRBV5-4 CASSQTDFLSTDTQYF TGTGCCAGCAGCCAGACGGATTTTTTAAGCACAGATACGCAGTATTTT
TRBJ2-1 . TRBD1 15 TRBV10-3 CAISEPGQGSNEQFF TGTGCCATCAGTGAACCCGGACAGGGGTCCAATGAGCAGTTCTTC
TRBJ2-7 . TRBD2 14 TRBV7-9 CASSPGLAGHEQYF TGTGCCAGCAGCCCGGGACTAGCGGGACACGAGCAGTACTTC
TRBJ2-7 . . 14 TRBV18 CASSRDSSRGEQYF TGTGCCAGCTCGCGGGACTCATCAAGGGGCGAGCAGTACTTC
TRBJ2-7 . TRBD1 14 TRBV7-9 CASSGRDRRDEQYF TGTGCCAGCAGCGGCCGGGACAGGCGGGACGAGCAGTACTTC
TRBJ2-5 . TRBD2 15 TRBV6-5 CASSYLGLAAETQYF TGTGCCAGCAGTTACTTGGGACTAGCGGCGGAGACCCAGTACTTC
TRBJ2-1 . TRBD2 15 TRBV19 CASSSRTTGGNEQFF TGTGCCAGTTCTAGCAGGACTACGGGGGGGAATGAGCAGTTCTTC
TRBJ2-3 . . 15 TRBV4-3 CASSQVFTSTDTQYF TGCGCCAGCAGCCAAGTTTTTACTAGCACAGATACGCAGTATTTT
TRBJ2-3 . TRBD2 20 TRBV13 CASSRKEVTSGAASTDTQYF TGTGCCAGCAGCCGAAAGGAGGTGACTAGCGGGGCGGCTAGCACAGATACGCAGTATTTT
TRBJ1-6 once TRBD1 14 TRBV5-1 CASSLTGVNSPLHF TGCGCCAGCAGCTTGACAGGGGTTAATTCACCCCTCCACTTT
TRBJ2-3 once TRBD2 15 TRBV27 CASSLLAGITDTQYF TGTGCCAGCAGTTTACTAGCGGGGATTACAGATACGCAGTATTTT
TRBJ1-3 . . 14 TRBV5-1 CASSFTGLENTIYF TGCGCCAGCAGCTTTACGGGGCTAGAAAACACCATATATTTT
TRBJ2-7 . . 15 TRBV6-1 CASSPDPAPLRKQYF TGTGCCAGCAGTCCTGACCCGGCCCCCCTAAGGAAGCAGTACTTC
TRBJ1-5 once TRBD1 13 TRBV2 CATGQGGNQPQHF TGTGCCACAGGACAGGGTGGCAATCAGCCCCAGCATTTT
TRBJ1-2 . . 14 TRBV27 CASSLQGGHYGYTF TGTGCCAGCAGTTTACAGGGTGGGCACTATGGCTACACCTTC
TRBJ2-1 . . 14 TRBV7-8 CASSPRPSYNEQFF TGTGCCAGCAGCCCCCGACCCTCCTACAATGAGCAGTTCTTC
TRBJ1-5 . TRBD1 14 TRBV6-1 CASRGTASNQPQHF TGTGCCAGCAGGGGGACAGCTAGCAATCAGCCCCAGCATTTT
TRBJ1-1 . . 15 TRBV6-1 CASSGPGGRITEAFF TGTGCCAGCAGTGGCCCCGGGGGGCGCATCACTGAAGCTTTCTTT
TRBJ2-2 once TRBD2 14 TRBV7-3 CASSLGTSTGELFF TGTGCCAGCAGCTTAGGGACTAGCACCGGGGAGCTGTTTTTT
TRBJ2-7 . . 11 TRBV6-6 CASSSTYEQYF TGTGCCAGCAGCTCTACCTACGAGCAGTACTTC
TRBJ1-1 . . 13 TRBV19 CASSIAMNTEAFF TGTGCCAGTAGTATCGCCATGAACACTGAAGCTTTCTTT
TRBJ2-5 . . 11 TRBV12-5 CASGLEETQYF TGTGCTAGTGGTTTAGAAGAGACCCAGTACTTC
TRBJ1-5 . TRBD1 15 TRBV19 CASSMGDRDNQPQHF TGTGCCAGTAGTATGGGGGACAGGGATAATCAGCCCCAGCATTTT